This T cell receptor beta chain was obtained from a study of cytomegalovirus exposure and HLA in healthy donors. The PCR had 60 Vbeta and 13 Jbeta primers. The protocol was immunoSEQ multiplex PCR, while the TCRdb copy is restricted to in-frame clones and leaves out a portion. This repertoire shows 150,000 or so clones, more than 65% found once; its top ten account for approximately 9.8%. The sequence was collected from a man in his late teens or twenties in good health and CMV-seropositive. The source material was PBMCs.

CDR3 sequence: CASSEMEGTQPQHF. CDR3 DNA sequence: TGTGCCAGCAGTGAAATGGAGGGGACGCAGCCCCAGCATTTT. This sequence joins TRBV6-1 and TRBJ1-5; D might be TRBD1 (5 bases). V shed 2 bases and J shed 7 bases, with 12 bases lying between them. This CDR3 contains 14 residues. Germline V gene data show CDR1 as MNHNS and CDR2 as SASEGT.